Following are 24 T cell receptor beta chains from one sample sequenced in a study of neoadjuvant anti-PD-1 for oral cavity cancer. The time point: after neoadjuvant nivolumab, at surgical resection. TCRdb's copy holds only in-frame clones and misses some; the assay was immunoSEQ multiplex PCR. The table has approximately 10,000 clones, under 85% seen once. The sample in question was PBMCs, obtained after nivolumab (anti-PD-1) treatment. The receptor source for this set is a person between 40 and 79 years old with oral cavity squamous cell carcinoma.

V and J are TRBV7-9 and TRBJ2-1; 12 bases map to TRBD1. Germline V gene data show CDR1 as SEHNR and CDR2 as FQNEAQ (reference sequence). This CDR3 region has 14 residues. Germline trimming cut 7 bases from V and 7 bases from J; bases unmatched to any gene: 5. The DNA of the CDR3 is TGTGCCAGCACCGGGACAGGGGGCGAGAATGAGCAGTTCTTC. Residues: CASTGTGGENEQFF.

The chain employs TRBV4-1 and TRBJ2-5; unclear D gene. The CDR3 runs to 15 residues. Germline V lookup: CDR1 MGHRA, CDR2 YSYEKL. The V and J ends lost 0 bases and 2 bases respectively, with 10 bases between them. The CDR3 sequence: CASSQDQDGQETQYF. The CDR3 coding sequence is TGCGCCAGCAGCCAAGATCAGGACGGGCAAGAGACCCAGTACTTC.

The DNA for the CDR3 is TGTGCCAGCACGGGGCGGCAGCCCAATCAGCCCCAGCATTTT. Its translation is CASTGRQPNQPQHF. This chain connects TRBV2 to TRBJ1-5, with D possibly being TRBD1 (5 bases). The CDR3 has 14 residues. Between the trimmed V and J ends, which lost 7 bases and 3 bases, there was a span of 13 bases. Germline V gene sequence: CDR1 SNHLY, CDR2 FYNNEI. The variable domain in full, completed from reference TRBV2 and TRBJ1-5, reads EPEVTQTPSHQVTQMGQEVILRCVPISNHLYFYWYRQILGQKVEFLVSFYNNEISEKSEIFDDQFSVERPDGSNFTLKIRSTKLEDSAMYFCASTGRQPNQPQHFGDGTRLSIL.

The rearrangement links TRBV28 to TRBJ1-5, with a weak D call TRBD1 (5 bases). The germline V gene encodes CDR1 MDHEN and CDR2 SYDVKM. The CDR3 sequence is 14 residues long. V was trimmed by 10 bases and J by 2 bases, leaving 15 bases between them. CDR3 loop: CATHEQGGNQPQHF. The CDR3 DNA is TGTGCCACCCACGAGCAGGGTGGCAATCAGCCCCAGCATTTT.

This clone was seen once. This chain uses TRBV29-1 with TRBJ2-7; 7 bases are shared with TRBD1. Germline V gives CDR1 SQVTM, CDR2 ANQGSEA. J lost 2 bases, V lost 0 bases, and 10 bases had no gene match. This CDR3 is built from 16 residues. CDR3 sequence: CSVEDRDSLSPYEQYF. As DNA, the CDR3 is TGCAGCGTTGAAGATAGGGACAGCCTATCCCCCTACGAGCAGTACTTC.

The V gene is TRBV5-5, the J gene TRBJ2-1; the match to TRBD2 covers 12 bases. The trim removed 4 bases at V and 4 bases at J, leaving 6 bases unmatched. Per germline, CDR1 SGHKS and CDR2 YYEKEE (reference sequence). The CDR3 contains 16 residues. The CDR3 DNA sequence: TGTGCCAGCAGCATTCCTAGCGGGGGGGCTTACAATGAGCAGTTCTTC. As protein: CASSIPSGGAYNEQFF. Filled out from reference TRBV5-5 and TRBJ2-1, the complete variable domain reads DAGVTQSPTHLIKTRGQQVTLRCSPISGHKSVSWYQQVLGQGPQFIFQYYEKEERGRGNFPDRFSARQFPNYSSELNVNALLLGDSALYLCASSIPSGGAYNEQFFGPGTRLTVL.

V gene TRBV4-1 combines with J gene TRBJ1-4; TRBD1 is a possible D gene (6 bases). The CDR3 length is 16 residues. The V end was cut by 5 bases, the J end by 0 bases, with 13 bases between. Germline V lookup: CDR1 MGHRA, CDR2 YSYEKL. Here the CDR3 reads CASSITGQPTNEKLFF. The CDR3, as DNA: TGCGCCAGCAGCATAACTGGACAGCCAACTAATGAAAAACTGTTTTTT.

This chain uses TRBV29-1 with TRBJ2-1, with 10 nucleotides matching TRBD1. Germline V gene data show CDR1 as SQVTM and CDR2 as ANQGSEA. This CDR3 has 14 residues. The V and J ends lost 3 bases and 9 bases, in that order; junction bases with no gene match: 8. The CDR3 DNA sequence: TGCAGCGTTGAGAGGGACAGGGGAACTGTTGAGCAGTTCTTC. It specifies CSVERDRGTVEQFF.

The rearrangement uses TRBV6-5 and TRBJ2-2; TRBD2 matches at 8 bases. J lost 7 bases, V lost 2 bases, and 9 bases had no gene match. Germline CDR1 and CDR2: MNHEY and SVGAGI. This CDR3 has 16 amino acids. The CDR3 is CASSYPIGGAIGELFF. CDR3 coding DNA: TGTGCCAGCAGTTACCCCATCGGGGGGGCCATCGGGGAGCTGTTTTTT.

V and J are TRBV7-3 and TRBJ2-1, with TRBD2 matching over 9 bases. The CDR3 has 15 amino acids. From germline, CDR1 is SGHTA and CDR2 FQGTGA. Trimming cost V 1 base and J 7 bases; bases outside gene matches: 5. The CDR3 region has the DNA TGTGCCAGCAGCTTAAGACTAGCGGCAAAGAATGAGCAGTTCTTC. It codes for CASSLRLAAKNEQFF.

The CDR3: CASSLELAGEGEQFF. CDR3 DNA: TGTGCCAGCAGCTTGGAGTTAGCGGGAGAGGGCGAGCAGTTCTTC. The J gene is TRBJ2-1, the V gene TRBV5-4; TRBD2 matches 9 bases. Germline V lookup: CDR1 SGHNT, CDR2 YYREEE (reference sequence). J lost 10 bases, V lost 0 bases, and 8 bases had no gene match. The CDR3 spans 15 residues.

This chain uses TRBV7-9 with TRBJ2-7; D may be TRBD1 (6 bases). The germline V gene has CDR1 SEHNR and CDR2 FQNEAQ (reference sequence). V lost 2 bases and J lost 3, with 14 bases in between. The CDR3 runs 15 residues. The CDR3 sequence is CASSLNAGAGYEQYF. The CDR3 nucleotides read TGTGCCAGCAGCTTAAATGCAGGGGCAGGCTACGAGCAGTACTTC.

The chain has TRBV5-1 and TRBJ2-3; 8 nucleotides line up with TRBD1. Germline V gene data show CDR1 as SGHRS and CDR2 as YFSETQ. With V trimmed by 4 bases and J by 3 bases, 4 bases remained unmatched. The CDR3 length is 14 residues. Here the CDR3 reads CASSHRDRTDTQYF. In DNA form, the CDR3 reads TGCGCCAGCAGCCACCGGGACAGGACAGATACGCAGTATTTT.

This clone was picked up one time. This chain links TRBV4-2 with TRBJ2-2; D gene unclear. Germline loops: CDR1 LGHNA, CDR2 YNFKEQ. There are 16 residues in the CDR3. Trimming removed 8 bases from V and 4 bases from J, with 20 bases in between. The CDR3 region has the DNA TGTGCCAGCTCCCTCAATCCCGGGCTTTCCACCGGGGAGCTGTTTTTT. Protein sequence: CASSLNPGLSTGELFF.

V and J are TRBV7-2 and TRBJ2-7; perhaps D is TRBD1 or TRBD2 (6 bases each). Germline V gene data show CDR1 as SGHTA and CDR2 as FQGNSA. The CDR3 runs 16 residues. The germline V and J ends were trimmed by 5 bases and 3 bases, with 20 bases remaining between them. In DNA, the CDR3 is TGTGCCAGCAGCCCCGGCCGGGGGCGGCCGTTCTACGAGCAGTACTTC. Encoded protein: CASSPGRGRPFYEQYF.

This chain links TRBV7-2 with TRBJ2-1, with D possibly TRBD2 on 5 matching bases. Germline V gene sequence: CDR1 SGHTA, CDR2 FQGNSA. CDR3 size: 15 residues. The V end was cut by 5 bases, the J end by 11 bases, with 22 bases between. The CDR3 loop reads CASSQDRSNRGKQFF. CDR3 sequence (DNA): TGTGCCAGCAGCCAAGATAGGTCGAACCGGGGAAAGCAGTTCTTC. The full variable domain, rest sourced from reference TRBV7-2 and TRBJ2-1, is GAGVSQSPSNKVTEKGKDVELRCDPISGHTALYWYRQSLGQGLEFLIYFQGNSAPDKSGLPSDRFSAERTGGSVSTLTIQRTQQEDSAVYLCASSQDRSNRGKQFFGPGTRLTVL.

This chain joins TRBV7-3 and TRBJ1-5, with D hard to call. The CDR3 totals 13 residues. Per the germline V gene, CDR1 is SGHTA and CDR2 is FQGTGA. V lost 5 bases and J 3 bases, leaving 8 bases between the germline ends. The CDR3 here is CASSPGANQPQHF. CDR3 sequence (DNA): TGTGCCAGCAGCCCCGGTGCCAATCAGCCCCAGCATTTT.

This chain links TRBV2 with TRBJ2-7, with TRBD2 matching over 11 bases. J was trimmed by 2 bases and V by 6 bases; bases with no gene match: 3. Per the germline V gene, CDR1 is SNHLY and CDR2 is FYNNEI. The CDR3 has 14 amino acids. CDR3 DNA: TGTGCCAGCAGGATTAGCGGGGGGGCCTACGAGCAGTACTTC. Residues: CASRISGGAYEQYF.

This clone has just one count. The CDR3 DNA sequence: TGTGCTAGTGGTGGTCTTTTCAGCAATCAGCCCCAGCATTTT. Its protein is CASGGLFSNQPQHF. This chain connects TRBV12-5 to TRBJ1-5; D gene uncertain. Germline CDR1 is LGHNT and CDR2 is FRNRAP. The germline V and J ends were trimmed by 5 bases and 1 base, with 9 bases remaining between them. The CDR3 covers 14 residues.

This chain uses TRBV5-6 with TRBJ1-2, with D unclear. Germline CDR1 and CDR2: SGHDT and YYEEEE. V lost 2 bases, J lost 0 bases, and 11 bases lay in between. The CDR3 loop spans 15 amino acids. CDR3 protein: CASSLDGIANYGYTF. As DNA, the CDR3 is TGTGCCAGCAGCTTAGACGGAATCGCTAACTATGGCTACACCTTC.

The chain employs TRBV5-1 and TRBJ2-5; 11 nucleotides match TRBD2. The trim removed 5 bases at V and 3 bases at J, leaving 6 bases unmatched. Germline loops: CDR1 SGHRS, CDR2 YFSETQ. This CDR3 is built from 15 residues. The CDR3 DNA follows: TGCGCCAGCAGTTCTGTTAGCGGGAGGGAAGAGACCCAGTACTTC. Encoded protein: CASSSVSGREETQYF.

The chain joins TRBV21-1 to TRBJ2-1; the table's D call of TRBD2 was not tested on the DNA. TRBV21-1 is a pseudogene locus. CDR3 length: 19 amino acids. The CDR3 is CASSIDRELAGGPHNEQFF. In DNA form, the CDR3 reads TGTGCCAGCAGCATTGACAGGGAACTAGCGGGGGGCCCTCACAATGAGCAGTTCTTC.

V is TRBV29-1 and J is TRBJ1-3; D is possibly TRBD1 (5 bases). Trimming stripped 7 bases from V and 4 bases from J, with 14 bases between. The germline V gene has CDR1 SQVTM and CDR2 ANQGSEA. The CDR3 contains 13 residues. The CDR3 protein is CSARRAGGNTIYF. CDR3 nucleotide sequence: TGCAGCGCCCGCCGGGCAGGGGGAAACACCATATATTTT.

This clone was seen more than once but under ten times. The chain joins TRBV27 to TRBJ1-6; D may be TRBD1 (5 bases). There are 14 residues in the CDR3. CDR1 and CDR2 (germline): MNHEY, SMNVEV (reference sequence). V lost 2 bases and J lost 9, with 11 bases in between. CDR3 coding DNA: TGTGCCAGCAGTTTAACGGGACGAAGTTCACCCCTCCACTTT. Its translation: CASSLTGRSSPLHF.